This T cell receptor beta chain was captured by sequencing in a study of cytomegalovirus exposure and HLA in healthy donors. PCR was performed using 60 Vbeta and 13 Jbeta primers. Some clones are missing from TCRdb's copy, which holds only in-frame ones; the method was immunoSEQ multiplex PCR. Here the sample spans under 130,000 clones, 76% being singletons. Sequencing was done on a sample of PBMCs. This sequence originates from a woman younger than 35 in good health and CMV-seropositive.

The CDR3 region is CAWIIQGALTHEQYF. The CDR3 coding sequence is TGTGCCTGGATTATACAGGGGGCTTTAACCCACGAGCAGTACTTC. The rearrangement joins TRBV30 to TRBJ2-7; TRBD1 aligns across 9 bases. The V segment lost 4 bases and the J segment 5 bases; nucleotides outside the gene matches: 12. This CDR3 spans 15 amino acids. From germline, CDR1 is GTSNPN and CDR2 SVGIG (reference sequence). Full variable domain (rest looked up from reference TRBV30 and TRBJ2-7): SQTIHQWPATLVQPVGSPLSLECTVEGTSNPNLYWYRQAAGRGLQLLFYSVGIGQISSEVPQNLSASRPQDRQFILSSKKLLLSDSGFYLCAWIIQGALTHEQYFGPGTRLTVT.